This T cell receptor beta chain stems from a study of cytomegalovirus exposure and HLA in healthy donors. This clone was seen many times. Its antigen is unknown. A read error may produce the germline difference seen at one junction end. Other nucleotide sequences in the sample specify the same CDR3. PCR primers comprised 60 Vbeta and 13 Jbeta primers. Original processing methods: Roughly 76 million unique TCR beta chains, roughly 11 million of them shared, were counted by a later analysis. Produced via immunoSEQ multiplex PCR; TCRdb's table is partial and in-frame only. The D gene and trimming were derived from the DNA, and the V and J assignments and clone size from that table. The data hold tens of thousands of clones, with 75% to 85% observed a single time. CDR1 and CDR2 from the germline V gene are SGHKS and YYEKEE (reference sequence). The CDR3 contains 16 residues. Study results and caveats: Sequencing likely generated an artifact that appeared as a cluster of highly shared sequence variants.

Material: PBMCs. The chain combines TRBV5-5 with TRBJ2-7, with D unresolved. The receptor was isolated from a man aged 45 to 65 in good health and CMV-seropositive. This CDR3 is CASSQEAGKGYYEQYF. The CDR3 nucleotides are TGCGCCAGCAGCCAAGAAGCAGGAAAAGGCTACTACGAGCAGTACTTC. Full variable domain (rest looked up from reference TRBV5-5 and TRBJ2-7): DAGVTQSPTHLIKTRGQQVTLRCSPISGHKSVSWYQQVLGQGPQFIFQYYEKEERGRGNFPDRFSARQFPNYSSELNVNALLLGDSALYLCASSQEAGKGYYEQYFGPGTRLTVT.